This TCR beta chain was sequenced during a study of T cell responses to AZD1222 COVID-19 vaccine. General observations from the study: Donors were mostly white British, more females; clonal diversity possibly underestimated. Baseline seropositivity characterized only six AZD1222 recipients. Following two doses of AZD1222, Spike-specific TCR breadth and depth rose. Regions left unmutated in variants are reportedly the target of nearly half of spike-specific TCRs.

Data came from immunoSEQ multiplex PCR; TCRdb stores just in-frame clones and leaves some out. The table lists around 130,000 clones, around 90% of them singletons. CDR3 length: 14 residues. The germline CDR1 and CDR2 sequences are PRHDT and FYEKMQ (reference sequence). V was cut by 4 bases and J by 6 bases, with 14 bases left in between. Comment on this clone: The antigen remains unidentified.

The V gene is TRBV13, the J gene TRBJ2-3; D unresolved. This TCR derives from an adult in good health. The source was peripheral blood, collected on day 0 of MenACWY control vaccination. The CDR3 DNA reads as TGTGCCAGCAGCTCCCAAAGGAGTCTGGATACGCAGTATTTT. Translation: CASSSQRSLDTQYF.